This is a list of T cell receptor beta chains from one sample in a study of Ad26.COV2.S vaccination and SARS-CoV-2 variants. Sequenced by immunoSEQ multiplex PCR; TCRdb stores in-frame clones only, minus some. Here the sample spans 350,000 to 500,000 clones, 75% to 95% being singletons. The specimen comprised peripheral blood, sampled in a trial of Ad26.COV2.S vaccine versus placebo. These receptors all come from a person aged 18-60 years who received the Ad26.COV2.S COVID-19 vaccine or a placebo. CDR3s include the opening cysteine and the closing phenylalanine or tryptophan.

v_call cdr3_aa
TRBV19 CASSFGEGGHNSPLHF
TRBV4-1 CASSQDEATESSPLHF
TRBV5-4 CASSWGGTSGRGTQYF
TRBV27 CASSLLTGGVLWDQETQYF
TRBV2 CASSNSMSYGYTF
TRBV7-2 CASSSRYDQETQYF
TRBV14 CASSITVGSYNEQFF
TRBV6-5 CASSPTSGLLYEQYF
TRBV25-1 CASSEFDEQYF
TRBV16 CASSSQGSGANVLTF
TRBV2 CASQVGMNTEAFF
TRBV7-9 CASSSPNREISGNTIYF
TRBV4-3 CASSQDVGGFHEQYF
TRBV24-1 CATSDLVAGAIYEQFF
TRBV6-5 CASRRGGSTDTQYF
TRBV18 CASSPPQGGNQPQHF
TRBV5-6 CASSLVSGRAHEQYF
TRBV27 CASSRTIQGAGANVLTF
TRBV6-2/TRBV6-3 CASSAGGYEQYF
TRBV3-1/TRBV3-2 CASSQQVSGSGYTF
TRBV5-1 CASSLGWTGGGIWELFF
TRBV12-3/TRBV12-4 CASSWGNYEQYF
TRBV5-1 CASSFGIQGARDEQYF
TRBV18 CASSPDRVSDTQYF
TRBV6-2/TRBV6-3 CASSSLLGSDTQYF
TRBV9 CASSPGTAVFNEKLFF
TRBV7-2 CASSLEWQNTEAFF